One and the same sample provided the 32 T cell receptor beta chains below, sequenced in a study of control samples from healthy donors and cancer patients. Method: immunoSEQ multiplex PCR; TCRdb's copy keeps in-frame clones and lacks some. Found here are approximately 210,000 clones, about 89% of them singletons; the top ten hold 1.5% to 2%. The specimen sequenced was blood. Source of these receptors: a man younger than 40 in good health.

The chain recombines TRBV6-5 with TRBJ1-2; the D is unclear. In germline, CDR1 is MNHEY, CDR2 SVGAGI. The CDR3 spans 13 residues. V lost 5 bases and J 8 bases, leaving 15 bases between the germline ends. The CDR3 DNA sequence: TGTGCCAGCAGTCCCCGCCCCATCGGGGGCTACACCTTC. Translated, it gives CASSPRPIGGYTF.

The chain employs TRBV7-2 and TRBJ1-4, with unresolved D. The CDR3 contains 17 residues. Germline CDR1 reads SGHTA; CDR2 reads FQGNSA. Trimming took off 2 bases at V and 10 bases at J, with 23 bases between the two ends. CDR3 region: CASSLKEHPGYGGKLFF. The CDR3 nucleotides read TGTGCCAGCAGCTTAAAGGAACACCCGGGGTACGGTGGAAAACTGTTTTTT.

This sequence joins TRBV5-1 and TRBJ2-3; D is ambiguous. Between the trimmed V and J ends, which lost 0 bases and 5 bases, there was a span of 10 bases. This CDR3 region has 14 residues. Germline V gene data show CDR1 as SGHRS and CDR2 as YFSETQ. CDR3 nucleotide sequence: TGCGCCAGCAGCTTGGCGAGACCCGGAGATACGCAGTATTTT. Amino acid sequence: CASSLARPGDTQYF. The complete variable domain, with remaining parts taken from reference TRBV5-1 and TRBJ2-3, reads KAGVTQTPRYLIKTRGQQVTLSCSPISGHRSVSWYQQTPGQGLQFLFEYFSETQRNKGNFPGRFSGRQFSNSRSEMNVSTLELGDSALYLCASSLARPGDTQYFGPGTRLTVL.

The rearrangement joins TRBV7-9 to TRBJ1-1; D is uncertain. With 2 bases removed from V and 6 bases from J, the gap between germline ends came to 13 bases. This CDR3 spans 14 amino acids. Germline CDR1 and CDR2: SEHNR and FQNEAQ (reference sequence). This CDR3 is CASSLQLDLAEAFF. The CDR3 region has the DNA TGTGCCAGCAGCTTACAACTAGATTTAGCTGAAGCTTTCTTT.

V gene TRBV7-9 combines with J gene TRBJ2-2, with no clear D. CDR3 length: 13 residues. The V end was cut by 6 bases, the J end by 5 bases, with 10 bases between. The germline gives CDR1 SEHNR, CDR2 FQNEAQ (reference sequence). In DNA, the CDR3 is TGTGCCAGCAGATTGACGGTTACCGGGGAGCTGTTTTTT. Translated: CASRLTVTGELFF. Supplemented by reference TRBV7-9 and TRBJ2-2, the full variable domain reads DTGVSQNPRHKITKRGQNVTFRCDPISEHNRLYWYRQTLGQGPEFLTYFQNEAQLEKSRLLSDRFSAERPKGSFSTLEIQRTEQGDSAMYLCASRLTVTGELFFGEGSRLTVL.

J is TRBJ1-5 and V is TRBV5-5; unclear D gene. The CDR3 spans 15 residues. The germline V and J ends were trimmed by 4 bases and 4 bases, with 15 bases remaining between them. CDR1 is SGHKS and CDR2 is YYEKEE in the germline V gene (reference sequence). The CDR3: CASSPGRLDNQPQHF. In DNA, the CDR3 is TGTGCCAGCAGCCCCGGGAGATTAGATAATCAGCCCCAGCATTTT.

The chain couples TRBV6-1 to TRBJ1-5; perhaps TRBD1 as D (5 bases). Trimming removed 3 bases at V and 2 bases at J, with 11 bases between. This CDR3 is 15 amino acids long. The germline V gene has CDR1 MNHNS and CDR2 SASEGT. CDR3 in amino acids: CASSDQGTRNQPQHF. CDR3 in DNA: TGTGCCAGCAGTGACCAGGGCACCCGCAATCAGCCCCAGCATTTT.

The chain has TRBV30 and TRBJ1-4, with 9 bases aligning to TRBD1. Looked up from germline, CDR1 is GTSNPN and CDR2 is SVGIG (reference sequence). CDR3 length: 15 residues. V was clipped by 2 bases and J by 5 bases; unmatched bases: 6. The CDR3 bases are TGTGCCTGGAGTTGGGGACAGGGAGTAAATGAAAAACTGTTTTTT. It is translated as CAWSWGQGVNEKLFF.

The CDR3 protein is CASSPDLGGELFF. DNA of the CDR3: TGCGCCAGCAGCCCAGACCTCGGCGGGGAGCTGTTTTTT. The V and J genes are TRBV4-1 and TRBJ2-2; D is ambiguous. CDR1 is MGHRA, CDR2 YSYEKL, per germline. V lost 4 bases and J lost 7, with 10 bases in between. This CDR3 is built from 13 residues.

The chain has TRBV4-2 and TRBJ1-5, with no clear D. V dropped 0 bases and J dropped 0 bases, with 3 bases sitting between them. The length of the CDR3 is 14 residues. The V gene's germline CDR1 is LGHNA and CDR2 YNFKEQ. CDR3 bases: TGTGCCAGCAGCCAAGAGGATAGCAATCAGCCCCAGCATTTT. Residues: CASSQEDSNQPQHF.

Comment on this clone: The sample has other DNA sequences that encode this CDR3 too. The gene calls are TRBV19 and TRBJ1-3; D remains unclear. The CDR3 is made up of 13 amino acids. Germline CDR1 LNHDA, CDR2 SQIVND (reference sequence). V was trimmed by 3 bases and J by 4 bases, leaving 7 bases between them. The CDR3 is CASSIGSGNTIYF. The CDR3 region has the DNA TGTGCCAGTAGTATCGGGTCAGGAAACACCATATATTTT. The variable domain in full, completed from reference TRBV19 and TRBJ1-3, reads DGGITQSPKYLFRKEGQNVTLSCEQNLNHDAMYWYRQDPGQGLRLIYYSQIVNDFQKGDIAEGYSVSREKKESFPLTVTSAQKNPTAFYLCASSIGSGNTIYFGEGSWLTVV.

The chain carries TRBV19 and TRBJ2-3, with D perhaps matching TRBD1 or TRBD2 (5 bases each). Germline V lookup: CDR1 LNHDA, CDR2 SQIVND (reference sequence). Between the trimmed V and J ends, which lost 3 bases and 3 bases, there was a span of 16 bases. The CDR3 has 16 residues. The DNA for the CDR3 is TGTGCCAGTAGTATTAGGGGACGGTCTGGAACAGATACGCAGTATTTT. Residues: CASSIRGRSGTDTQYF.

J is TRBJ1-6 and V is TRBV4-1, with D uncertain. The CDR3 is 16 amino acids. The V and J ends lost 1 base and 0 bases respectively, with 7 bases between them. Germline CDR1 MGHRA, CDR2 YSYEKL. CDR3 loop: CASSQVGSSYNSPLHF. In DNA form, the CDR3 reads TGCGCCAGCAGCCAAGTGGGCAGCTCCTATAATTCACCCCTCCACTTT.

The chain combines TRBV29-1 with TRBJ2-7; 10 nucleotides align to TRBD1. J lost 0 bases, V lost 7 bases, and 3 bases had no gene match. The CDR3 is 13 amino acids. Germline CDR1 is SQVTM and CDR2 is ANQGSEA. The CDR3 bases are TGCAGCGAGGGACAGGGGAGCTCCTACGAGCAGTACTTC. It yields the protein CSEGQGSSYEQYF.

The CDR3 spells CASSESKGLGYTF. The DNA for the CDR3 is TGTGCCAGCAGTGAATCTAAGGGGTTGGGCTACACCTTC. The chain employs TRBV6-1 and TRBJ1-2; tentative D call: TRBD1 (5 bases). Germline V gene sequence: CDR1 MNHNS, CDR2 SASEGT. V was cut by 2 bases and J by 8 bases, with 12 bases left in between. This CDR3 has 13 residues.

This chain links TRBV2 with TRBJ1-2; 7 nucleotides agree with TRBD1. V lost 7 bases and J lost 4; bases outside the gene matches: 9. CDR1 and CDR2 from the germline V gene are SNHLY and FYNNEI. The CDR3 extends over 14 amino acids. In nucleotides, the CDR3 is TGTGCCAGCACCCGACAGGGATGGACCTATGGCTACACCTTC. It codes for CASTRQGWTYGYTF.

The chain uses TRBV30 and TRBJ1-4; 7 bases are shared with TRBD1. This CDR3 contains 13 residues. Per the germline V gene, CDR1 is GTSNPN and CDR2 is SVGIG (reference sequence). With V trimmed by 5 bases and J by 8 bases, 8 bases remained unmatched. The CDR3 DNA reads as TGTGCCTGGCAACAGGGGACGAGGGAAAAACTGTTTTTT. Translating gives CAWQQGTREKLFF.

The chain recombines TRBV7-3 with TRBJ2-7, with TRBD1 as a possible D gene (6 bases). The CDR3 totals 14 residues. Germline lookup yields CDR1 SGHTA and CDR2 FQGTGA. With 5 bases removed from V and 2 bases from J, the gap between germline ends came to 13 bases. CDR3 DNA: TGTGCCAGCAGCCTACAGGGCGGGCCCTACGAGCAGTACTTC. Translating gives CASSLQGGPYEQYF. The variable domain in full, completed from reference TRBV7-3 and TRBJ2-7, reads GAGVSQTPSNKVTEKGKYVELRCDPISGHTALYWYRQSLGQGPEFLIYFQGTGAADDSGLPNDRFFAVRPEGSVSTLKIQRTERGDSAVYLCASSLQGGPYEQYFGPGTRLTVT.

This clone was seen a few times. V gene TRBV12-5 combines with J gene TRBJ1-6, with D hard to call. V lost 3 bases to trimming and J lost 7 bases, with 10 bases between them. This CDR3 spans 14 amino acids. Germline V gene data show CDR1 as LGHNT and CDR2 as FRNRAP. Written as DNA, the CDR3 is TGTGCTAGTGGTTTTGGGCAGACGAATTCACCCCTCCACTTT. Its translation: CASGFGQTNSPLHF. The full variable domain, its missing parts supplied by reference TRBV12-5 and TRBJ1-6, is DARVTQTPRHKVTEMGQEVTMRCQPILGHNTVFWYRQTMMQGLELLAYFRNRAPLDDSGMPKDRFSAEMPDATLATLKIQPSEPRDSAVYFCASGFGQTNSPLHFGNGTRLTVT.

V gene TRBV7-9 combines with J gene TRBJ2-7; 7 bases fit TRBD1. The CDR3 covers 16 residues. J lost 1 base, V lost 3 bases, and 9 bases had no gene match. CDR1 and CDR2 from the germline V gene are SEHNR and FQNEAQ (reference sequence). This CDR3 is CASSLSRGYASYEQYF. In DNA, the CDR3 is TGTGCCAGCAGCTTGAGCAGGGGGTATGCATCCTACGAGCAGTACTTC.

V gene TRBV4-1 combines with J gene TRBJ2-3; 12 positions agree with TRBD2. Trimming took 4 bases from V and 0 from J; bases not matched to a gene: 8. This CDR3 spans 18 amino acids. Germline CDR1 reads MGHRA; CDR2 reads YSYEKL. Written as DNA, the CDR3 is TGCGCCAGCAGCCCTCGACTAGCGGGGGACCCAAGCACAGATACGCAGTATTTT. Translated: CASSPRLAGDPSTDTQYF.

The chain is built from TRBV2 and TRBJ2-7; D gene ambiguous. Germline V gives CDR1 SNHLY, CDR2 FYNNEI. V was pared by 3 bases and J by 5 bases, with 8 bases between. This CDR3 has 12 amino acids. The DNA for the CDR3 is TGTGCCAGCAGTGACTCGGCCGACGAGCAGTACTTC. Translated, it gives CASSDSADEQYF.

As concerns this clone: Other DNA sequences of this sample code for an identical CDR3. J is TRBJ2-3 and V is TRBV3-1 (or the pseudogene TRBV3-2); D is unclear. Deletions cut 4 bases from V and 3 bases from J, with 5 bases between. Germline V gene lookup returns CDR1 LGHDT and CDR2 YNNKEL (reference sequence). The CDR3 has 12 amino acids. Here the CDR3 DNA reads TGTGCCAGCAGCCTCTCGACAGATACGCAGTATTTT. Its translation: CASSLSTDTQYF.

This chain links TRBV6-1 with TRBJ1-1, with D hard to call. V was clipped by 2 bases and J by 3 bases, with 10 bases between them. Germline values: CDR1 MNHNS, CDR2 SASEGT. The CDR3 is made up of 14 amino acids. The CDR3 loop is CASSESAGDTEAFF. The CDR3, as DNA: TGTGCCAGCAGTGAATCGGCCGGGGACACTGAAGCTTTCTTT.

V and J are TRBV4-2 and TRBJ2-7; D remains ambiguous. Trimming took off 0 bases at V and 2 bases at J, with 11 bases between the two ends. The CDR3 covers 15 residues. The V gene's germline CDR1 is LGHNA and CDR2 YNFKEQ. The CDR3 bases are TGTGCCAGCAGCCAAGATTTGGCCAAAACCTACGAGCAGTACTTC. Translated: CASSQDLAKTYEQYF.

J is TRBJ2-7 and V is TRBV12-5, with 12 bases matching TRBD2. The J segment lost 3 bases and the V segment lost 6 bases, leaving 6 bases of the junction unmatched. Looked up from germline, CDR1 is LGHNT and CDR2 is FRNRAP. This CDR3 region has 15 residues. The CDR3 here is CASGPGTSGRYEQYF. The DNA for the CDR3 is TGTGCTAGTGGCCCCGGGACTAGCGGGCGCTACGAGCAGTACTTC.

The genes are TRBV6-1 and TRBJ2-6, with D unclear. The CDR3 has 15 amino acids. Germline V lookup: CDR1 MNHNS, CDR2 SASEGT. V was trimmed by 1 base and J by 1 base, leaving 5 bases between them. The CDR3 loop reads CASSEVGSGANVLTF. CDR3 bases: TGTGCCAGCAGTGAAGTGGGTTCTGGGGCCAACGTCCTGACTTTC.

The chain uses TRBV11-2 and TRBJ2-7, with 10 bases identical to TRBD2. The germline V gene encodes CDR1 SGHAT and CDR2 FQNNGV. The CDR3 consists of 15 residues. With 5 bases clipped from V and 2 bases from J, the junction kept 6 bases outside the gene matches. The CDR3 DNA reads TGTGCCAGCAGCCAGGTAGCGGGGGGCCCCTACGAGCAGTACTTC. Translating gives CASSQVAGGPYEQYF.

This chain connects TRBV29-1 to TRBJ1-1; D unclear. Trimming took off 4 bases at V and 7 bases at J, with 10 bases between the two ends. CDR3 size: 11 residues. Germline lookup yields CDR1 SQVTM and CDR2 ANQGSEA. The CDR3 sequence: CSVAARGEAFF. Written as DNA, the CDR3 is TGCAGCGTTGCCGCCCGGGGTGAAGCTTTCTTT. Full variable domain (outside the CDR3, taken from reference TRBV29-1 and TRBJ1-1): SAVISQKPSRDICQRGTSLTIQCQVDSQVTMMFWYRQQPGQSLTLIATANQGSEATYESGFVIDKFPISRPNLTFSTLTVSNMSPEDSSIYLCSVAARGEAFFGQGTRLTVV.

Written as DNA, the CDR3 is TGTGCCAGCAGTGTCAGGGCGGGGGGAGGAGATACGCAGTATTTT. Translation: CASSVRAGGGDTQYF. This sequence joins TRBV2 and TRBJ2-3; 8 positions agree with TRBD2. V gave up 4 bases and J gave up 5 bases; unmatched junction bases: 8. The CDR3 consists of 15 residues. CDR1 and CDR2 (germline): SNHLY, FYNNEI. The entire variable domain, with the rest obtained from reference TRBV2 and TRBJ2-3, is as follows: EPEVTQTPSHQVTQMGQEVILRCVPISNHLYFYWYRQILGQKVEFLVSFYNNEISEKSEIFDDQFSVERPDGSNFTLKIRSTKLEDSAMYFCASSVRAGGGDTQYFGPGTRLTVL.

The CDR3 sequence: CASSRRGSADTGELFF. In DNA, the CDR3 is TGCGCCAGCAGCCGGCGAGGGTCCGCGGACACCGGGGAGCTGTTTTTT. This chain connects TRBV4-1 to TRBJ2-2; D possibly corresponds to TRBD2 (5 bases). The CDR3 length is 16 residues. The V gene lost 4 bases and the J gene lost 3 bases, with 15 bases spanning the gap. CDR1 is MGHRA and CDR2 is YSYEKL in the germline V gene.

This sequence joins TRBV14 and TRBJ1-2; D is unresolved. The CDR3 is 12 amino acids. The germline V gene encodes CDR1 SGHDN and CDR2 FVKESK. The V end lost 6 bases, the J end lost 2 bases, and 7 bases lay between the germline ends. The CDR3 loop reads CASSAQNYGYTF. The CDR3 DNA is TGTGCCAGCAGTGCACAGAACTATGGCTACACCTTC.